This entry lists 26 T cell receptor beta chains sequenced from one sample in a study of long-term antiretroviral therapy in people with HIV. Assay version v3.0 of immunoSEQ was used, and it was run at survey level. The data were produced by immunoSEQ multiplex PCR, yet TCRdb's version contains in-frame clones alone and is incomplete. This sample carries 15,000 to 20,000 clones, approximately 91% of them seen once, and the ten largest clones take 10% to 15%. The sample consisted of unsorted PBMCs, taken 0.6 years after starting antiretroviral therapy. The receptors originated from a woman aged 40 to 49 with HIV.

The chain links TRBV30 to TRBJ2-1; D ambiguous. The V end lost 3 bases, the J end lost 3 bases, and 15 bases lay between the germline ends. The CDR3 is 15 residues long. Per the germline V gene, CDR1 is GTSNPN and CDR2 is SVGIG (reference sequence). CDR3 loop: CAWSSGQTFYNEQFF. In DNA, the CDR3 is TGTGCCTGGAGCTCAGGCCAGACGTTCTACAATGAGCAGTTCTTC. Together with reference TRBV30 and TRBJ2-1, the CDR3 gives the full variable domain: SQTIHQWPATLVQPVGSPLSLECTVEGTSNPNLYWYRQAAGRGLQLLFYSVGIGQISSEVPQNLSASRPQDRQFILSSKKLLLSDSGFYLCAWSSGQTFYNEQFFGPGTRLTVL.

V usage is TRBV5-1 and J usage is TRBJ1-1; a weak D match, TRBD1 (5 bases). Trimming removed 3 bases at V and 7 bases at J, with 13 bases between. The CDR3 runs 13 residues. Per the germline V gene, CDR1 is SGHRS and CDR2 is YFSETQ. CDR3 coding DNA: TGCGCCAGCAGCTATACCAGGGTGCATGAAGCTTTCTTT. Amino acids: CASSYTRVHEAFF.

This sequence joins TRBV18 and TRBJ1-1; 7 bases map to TRBD1. This CDR3 is built from 15 residues. The trim removed 5 bases at V and 4 bases at J, leaving 10 bases unmatched. From germline, CDR1 is KGHSH and CDR2 LQKENI. The DNA for the CDR3 is TGTGCCAGCTCAACCTGGGACAGCGAGGGCACTGAAGCTTTCTTT. This sequence encodes CASSTWDSEGTEAFF.

The rearrangement links TRBV10-3 to TRBJ2-3; perhaps TRBD2 as D (5 bases). Trimming removed 0 bases from V and 1 base from J, with 5 bases in between. This CDR3 spans 14 amino acids. From germline, CDR1 is ENHRY and CDR2 SYGVKD. The CDR3 sequence is CAISESRGTDTQYF. DNA for the CDR3: TGTGCCATCAGTGAGTCGAGGGGCACAGATACGCAGTATTTT.

This clone has just one count. The V call is TRBV7-9, the J call TRBJ1-6, with no clear D. Per germline, CDR1 SEHNR and CDR2 FQNEAQ (reference sequence). The CDR3 has 16 residues. Trimming took 5 bases from V and 3 from J, leaving 14 bases between them. The CDR3 nucleotides read TGTGCCAGCAGCCACAACCCCCAAATCTATAATTCACCCCTCCACTTT. This sequence encodes CASSHNPQIYNSPLHF. Full variable domain (missing parts from reference TRBV7-9 and TRBJ1-6): DTGVSQNPRHKITKRGQNVTFRCDPISEHNRLYWYRQTLGQGPEFLTYFQNEAQLEKSRLLSDRFSAERPKGSFSTLEIQRTEQGDSAMYLCASSHNPQIYNSPLHFGNGTRLTVT.

V gene TRBV7-9 combines with J gene TRBJ2-1, with 8 bases aligning to TRBD2. The germline V gene has CDR1 SEHNR and CDR2 FQNEAQ (reference sequence). CDR3 size: 16 residues. The V and J ends lost 4 bases and 3 bases, in that order; junction bases with no gene match: 8. This CDR3 reads CASSSGSGGHYNEQFF. The CDR3 bases are TGTGCCAGCAGCTCCGGAAGCGGGGGACACTACAATGAGCAGTTCTTC.

V usage is TRBV5-4 and J usage is TRBJ2-7; D call uncertain. The CDR3 extends over 15 amino acids. Deletions cut 0 bases from V and 1 base from J, with 11 bases between. In germline, CDR1 is SGHNT, CDR2 YYREEE (reference sequence). The chain's CDR3 is CASSLASFESYEQYF. The CDR3 region has the DNA TGTGCCAGCAGCTTGGCGAGCTTTGAATCCTACGAGCAGTACTTC.

The chain is built from TRBV10-3 and TRBJ2-1; 7 bases match TRBD2. Germline trimming cut 7 bases from V and 5 bases from J; bases unmatched to any gene: 11. The germline V gene encodes CDR1 ENHRY and CDR2 SYGVKD. The CDR3 contains 15 residues. Written as DNA, the CDR3 is TGTGCCATCACTATAAGCGGGACCGGGAACAATGAGCAGTTCTTC. It specifies CAITISGTGNNEQFF.

V gene TRBV18 combines with J gene TRBJ1-6; no reliable D call. The V gene's germline CDR1 is KGHSH and CDR2 LQKENI. The CDR3 spans 18 residues. Trimming removed 1 base at V and 0 bases at J, with 13 bases between. CDR3: CASSPQPRLSSYNSPLHF. For the CDR3, the DNA is TGTGCCAGCTCACCACAGCCTCGGCTGAGCTCCTATAATTCACCCCTCCACTTT.

This rearrangement joins TRBV7-3 to TRBJ1-1; TRBD1 agrees at 10 bases. Looked up from germline, CDR1 is SGHTA and CDR2 is FQGTGA. CDR3 size: 14 residues. V gave up 7 bases and J gave up 2 bases; unmatched junction bases: 4. The CDR3 loop is CASKRDRGNTEAFF. CDR3 nucleotide sequence: TGTGCCAGCAAGCGGGACAGGGGAAACACTGAAGCTTTCTTT.

The chain links TRBV7-9 to TRBJ1-5; 8 nucleotides line up with TRBD1. Trimming at V came to 5 bases and at J to 6 bases, leaving 3 bases not matched to a gene. The CDR3 consists of 13 residues. Germline values: CDR1 SEHNR, CDR2 FQNEAQ (reference sequence). CDR3 residues: CASSLTGGQPQHF. The CDR3 DNA is TGTGCCAGCAGCCTCACAGGGGGTCAGCCCCAGCATTTT.

The rearrangement links TRBV11-2 to TRBJ1-2; D uncertain. Germline lookup yields CDR1 SGHAT and CDR2 FQNNGV. This CDR3 region has 12 residues. The ends were cut back, 7 bases at V and 7 bases at J, with 13 bases in the middle. CDR3 in DNA: TGTGCCAGCACCCTTTCAGATGGTGGCTACACCTTC. Amino acid sequence: CASTLSDGGYTF.

The rearrangement links TRBV4-1 to TRBJ2-7, with 11 bases fitting TRBD2. This CDR3 has 16 amino acids. V was pared by 2 bases and J by 4 bases, with 7 bases of the junction left unmatched. CDR1 and CDR2 from the germline V gene are MGHRA and YSYEKL. The CDR3 bases are TGCGCCAGCAGCCAACGGGCTAGCGGGGGGCTTTACGAGCAGTACTTC. Translation gives CASSQRASGGLYEQYF.

This clone was seen a single time. The rearrangement uses TRBV2 and TRBJ1-1, with 8 bases aligning to TRBD1. The CDR3 contains 15 residues. The V and J ends lost 2 bases and 0 bases, in that order; junction bases with no gene match: 2. Germline loops: CDR1 SNHLY, CDR2 FYNNEI. The CDR3 DNA reads as TGTGCCAGCAGTGAACAGGGGGCCATGAACACTGAAGCTTTCTTT. Its translation is CASSEQGAMNTEAFF.

The chain links TRBV5-4 to TRBJ2-1, with a possible D match to TRBD2 (7 bases). Germline V lookup: CDR1 SGHNT, CDR2 YYREEE (reference sequence). The CDR3 has 16 amino acids. Trimming stripped 1 base from V and 8 bases from J, with 19 bases between. Written as DNA, the CDR3 is TGTGCCAGCAGCTTGAGATCCAGCGGAGGGGGGGATGAGCAGTTCTTC. It yields the protein CASSLRSSGGGDEQFF. Full variable domain (rest looked up from reference TRBV5-4 and TRBJ2-1): ETGVTQSPTHLIKTRGQQVTLRCSSQSGHNTVSWYQQALGQGPQFIFQYYREEENGRGNFPPRFSGLQFPNYSSELNVNALELDDSALYLCASSLRSSGGGDEQFFGPGTRLTVL.

The chain recombines TRBV5-1 with TRBJ1-2; D might be TRBD1 (6 bases). Per germline, CDR1 SGHRS and CDR2 YFSETQ. With 0 bases removed from V and 6 bases from J, the gap between germline ends came to 12 bases. This CDR3 comprises 14 residues. The CDR3 here is CASSLGQAWDGYTF. The CDR3 DNA sequence: TGCGCCAGCAGCTTGGGACAGGCCTGGGATGGCTACACCTTC.

The rearrangement links TRBV18 to TRBJ2-2; TRBD1 matches at 9 bases. In germline, CDR1 is KGHSH, CDR2 LQKENI. Trimming removed 3 bases from V and 7 bases from J; junction bases left unmatched: 9. The CDR3 extends over 16 amino acids. CDR3 nucleotide sequence: TGTGCCAGCTCACCTCGGACAGGGGATGATAACGGGGAGCTGTTTTTT. Translation gives CASSPRTGDDNGELFF. The whole variable domain, filled in from reference TRBV18 and TRBJ2-2, reads NAGVMQNPRHLVRRRGQEARLRCSPMKGHSHVYWYRQLPEEGLKFMVYLQKENIIDESGMPKERFSAEFPKEGPSILRIQQVVRGDSAAYFCASSPRTGDDNGELFFGEGSRLTVL.

The CDR3 here is CARGGGGNYGYTF. CDR3 coding DNA: TGTGCCAGAGGTGGTGGAGGTAACTATGGCTACACCTTC. The V gene is TRBV30, the J gene TRBJ1-2; D gene uncertain. Trimming took 8 bases from V and 1 from J, leaving 14 bases between them. The CDR3 totals 13 residues. Germline loops: CDR1 GTSNPN, CDR2 SVGIG (reference sequence).

The chain links TRBV4-1 to TRBJ2-7, with D perhaps TRBD1 (6 bases). Germline V gene lookup returns CDR1 MGHRA and CDR2 YSYEKL. The CDR3 sequence is 15 residues long. Trimming shortened V by 3 bases and J by 0 bases, and 12 bases separated the two germline ends. Here the CDR3 reads CASSQGAKSSYEQYF. The CDR3 nucleotides read TGCGCCAGCAGCCAGGGGGCGAAGAGCTCCTACGAGCAGTACTTC.

The genes are TRBV19 and TRBJ1-1; D gene unclear. V lost 3 bases and J lost 5, with 7 bases in between. The CDR3 length is 12 residues. Germline-derived CDR1 and CDR2 are LNHDA and SQIVND (reference sequence). This CDR3 is CASSIRWTEAFF. Written as DNA, the CDR3 is TGTGCCAGTAGTATCAGGTGGACTGAAGCTTTCTTT.

CDR3 coding DNA: TGTGCTAGTGGTCTAAAAGATACGCAGTATTTT. Translated: CASGLKDTQYF. The V gene is TRBV12-5, the J gene TRBJ2-3; D gene ambiguous. The CDR3 extends over 11 amino acids. The V and J ends lost 5 bases and 5 bases respectively, with 5 bases between them. Looked up from germline, CDR1 is LGHNT and CDR2 is FRNRAP.

V usage is TRBV5-1 and J usage is TRBJ2-7; 7 bases map to TRBD1. The CDR3 runs 14 residues. V dropped 2 bases and J dropped 2; count of bases not matched to a gene: 4. Germline CDR1 SGHRS, CDR2 YFSETQ. The CDR3 DNA is TGCGCCAGCAGCTTCGGACAGGATCCCTACGAGCAGTACTTC. This gives the protein CASSFGQDPYEQYF.

This clone showed up just once. The chain employs TRBV10-3 and TRBJ1-6, with D perhaps TRBD1 (5 bases). The length of the CDR3 is 16 residues. From germline, CDR1 is ENHRY and CDR2 SYGVKD. V was clipped by 6 bases and J by 0 bases, with 12 bases between them. In nucleotides, the CDR3 is TGTGCCATCAGAGGGGACTCGAGCTCCTATAATTCACCCCTCCACTTT. Amino acid sequence: CAIRGDSSSYNSPLHF.

This clone appeared a single time. V is TRBV7-9 and J is TRBJ2-5; possibly TRBD2 for D (5 bases). V lost 4 bases to trimming and J lost 6 bases, with 21 bases between them. In germline, CDR1 is SEHNR, CDR2 FQNEAQ (reference sequence). The CDR3 length is 16 residues. The chain's CDR3 is CASSSSAGWRGQTQYF. The CDR3 bases are TGTGCCAGCAGCTCCTCGGCGGGCTGGAGAGGGCAGACCCAGTACTTC. The full variable domain, in which reference TRBV7-9 and TRBJ2-5 provide the parts outside the CDR3, is DTGVSQNPRHKITKRGQNVTFRCDPISEHNRLYWYRQTLGQGPEFLTYFQNEAQLEKSRLLSDRFSAERPKGSFSTLEIQRTEQGDSAMYLCASSSSAGWRGQTQYFGPGTRLLVL.

The J gene is TRBJ1-5, the V gene TRBV2, with a tentative D call TRBD1 (5 bases). There are 13 residues in the CDR3. V gave up 8 bases and J gave up 0 bases, with 8 bases separating them. Per germline, CDR1 SNHLY and CDR2 FYNNEI. For the CDR3, the DNA is TGTGCCAGCGACAGAAATAGCAATCAGCCCCAGCATTTT. It codes for CASDRNSNQPQHF.

The CDR3 sequence is CASSLRLAGPTDTQYF. CDR3 bases: TGTGCCAGCAGCTTAAGACTAGCGGGGCCCACAGATACGCAGTATTTT. The chain uses TRBV13 and TRBJ2-3; 11 bases align to TRBD2. Germline values: CDR1 PRHDT, CDR2 FYEKMQ (reference sequence). The CDR3 is 16 residues long. With 2 bases clipped from V and 2 bases from J, the junction kept 3 bases outside the gene matches.